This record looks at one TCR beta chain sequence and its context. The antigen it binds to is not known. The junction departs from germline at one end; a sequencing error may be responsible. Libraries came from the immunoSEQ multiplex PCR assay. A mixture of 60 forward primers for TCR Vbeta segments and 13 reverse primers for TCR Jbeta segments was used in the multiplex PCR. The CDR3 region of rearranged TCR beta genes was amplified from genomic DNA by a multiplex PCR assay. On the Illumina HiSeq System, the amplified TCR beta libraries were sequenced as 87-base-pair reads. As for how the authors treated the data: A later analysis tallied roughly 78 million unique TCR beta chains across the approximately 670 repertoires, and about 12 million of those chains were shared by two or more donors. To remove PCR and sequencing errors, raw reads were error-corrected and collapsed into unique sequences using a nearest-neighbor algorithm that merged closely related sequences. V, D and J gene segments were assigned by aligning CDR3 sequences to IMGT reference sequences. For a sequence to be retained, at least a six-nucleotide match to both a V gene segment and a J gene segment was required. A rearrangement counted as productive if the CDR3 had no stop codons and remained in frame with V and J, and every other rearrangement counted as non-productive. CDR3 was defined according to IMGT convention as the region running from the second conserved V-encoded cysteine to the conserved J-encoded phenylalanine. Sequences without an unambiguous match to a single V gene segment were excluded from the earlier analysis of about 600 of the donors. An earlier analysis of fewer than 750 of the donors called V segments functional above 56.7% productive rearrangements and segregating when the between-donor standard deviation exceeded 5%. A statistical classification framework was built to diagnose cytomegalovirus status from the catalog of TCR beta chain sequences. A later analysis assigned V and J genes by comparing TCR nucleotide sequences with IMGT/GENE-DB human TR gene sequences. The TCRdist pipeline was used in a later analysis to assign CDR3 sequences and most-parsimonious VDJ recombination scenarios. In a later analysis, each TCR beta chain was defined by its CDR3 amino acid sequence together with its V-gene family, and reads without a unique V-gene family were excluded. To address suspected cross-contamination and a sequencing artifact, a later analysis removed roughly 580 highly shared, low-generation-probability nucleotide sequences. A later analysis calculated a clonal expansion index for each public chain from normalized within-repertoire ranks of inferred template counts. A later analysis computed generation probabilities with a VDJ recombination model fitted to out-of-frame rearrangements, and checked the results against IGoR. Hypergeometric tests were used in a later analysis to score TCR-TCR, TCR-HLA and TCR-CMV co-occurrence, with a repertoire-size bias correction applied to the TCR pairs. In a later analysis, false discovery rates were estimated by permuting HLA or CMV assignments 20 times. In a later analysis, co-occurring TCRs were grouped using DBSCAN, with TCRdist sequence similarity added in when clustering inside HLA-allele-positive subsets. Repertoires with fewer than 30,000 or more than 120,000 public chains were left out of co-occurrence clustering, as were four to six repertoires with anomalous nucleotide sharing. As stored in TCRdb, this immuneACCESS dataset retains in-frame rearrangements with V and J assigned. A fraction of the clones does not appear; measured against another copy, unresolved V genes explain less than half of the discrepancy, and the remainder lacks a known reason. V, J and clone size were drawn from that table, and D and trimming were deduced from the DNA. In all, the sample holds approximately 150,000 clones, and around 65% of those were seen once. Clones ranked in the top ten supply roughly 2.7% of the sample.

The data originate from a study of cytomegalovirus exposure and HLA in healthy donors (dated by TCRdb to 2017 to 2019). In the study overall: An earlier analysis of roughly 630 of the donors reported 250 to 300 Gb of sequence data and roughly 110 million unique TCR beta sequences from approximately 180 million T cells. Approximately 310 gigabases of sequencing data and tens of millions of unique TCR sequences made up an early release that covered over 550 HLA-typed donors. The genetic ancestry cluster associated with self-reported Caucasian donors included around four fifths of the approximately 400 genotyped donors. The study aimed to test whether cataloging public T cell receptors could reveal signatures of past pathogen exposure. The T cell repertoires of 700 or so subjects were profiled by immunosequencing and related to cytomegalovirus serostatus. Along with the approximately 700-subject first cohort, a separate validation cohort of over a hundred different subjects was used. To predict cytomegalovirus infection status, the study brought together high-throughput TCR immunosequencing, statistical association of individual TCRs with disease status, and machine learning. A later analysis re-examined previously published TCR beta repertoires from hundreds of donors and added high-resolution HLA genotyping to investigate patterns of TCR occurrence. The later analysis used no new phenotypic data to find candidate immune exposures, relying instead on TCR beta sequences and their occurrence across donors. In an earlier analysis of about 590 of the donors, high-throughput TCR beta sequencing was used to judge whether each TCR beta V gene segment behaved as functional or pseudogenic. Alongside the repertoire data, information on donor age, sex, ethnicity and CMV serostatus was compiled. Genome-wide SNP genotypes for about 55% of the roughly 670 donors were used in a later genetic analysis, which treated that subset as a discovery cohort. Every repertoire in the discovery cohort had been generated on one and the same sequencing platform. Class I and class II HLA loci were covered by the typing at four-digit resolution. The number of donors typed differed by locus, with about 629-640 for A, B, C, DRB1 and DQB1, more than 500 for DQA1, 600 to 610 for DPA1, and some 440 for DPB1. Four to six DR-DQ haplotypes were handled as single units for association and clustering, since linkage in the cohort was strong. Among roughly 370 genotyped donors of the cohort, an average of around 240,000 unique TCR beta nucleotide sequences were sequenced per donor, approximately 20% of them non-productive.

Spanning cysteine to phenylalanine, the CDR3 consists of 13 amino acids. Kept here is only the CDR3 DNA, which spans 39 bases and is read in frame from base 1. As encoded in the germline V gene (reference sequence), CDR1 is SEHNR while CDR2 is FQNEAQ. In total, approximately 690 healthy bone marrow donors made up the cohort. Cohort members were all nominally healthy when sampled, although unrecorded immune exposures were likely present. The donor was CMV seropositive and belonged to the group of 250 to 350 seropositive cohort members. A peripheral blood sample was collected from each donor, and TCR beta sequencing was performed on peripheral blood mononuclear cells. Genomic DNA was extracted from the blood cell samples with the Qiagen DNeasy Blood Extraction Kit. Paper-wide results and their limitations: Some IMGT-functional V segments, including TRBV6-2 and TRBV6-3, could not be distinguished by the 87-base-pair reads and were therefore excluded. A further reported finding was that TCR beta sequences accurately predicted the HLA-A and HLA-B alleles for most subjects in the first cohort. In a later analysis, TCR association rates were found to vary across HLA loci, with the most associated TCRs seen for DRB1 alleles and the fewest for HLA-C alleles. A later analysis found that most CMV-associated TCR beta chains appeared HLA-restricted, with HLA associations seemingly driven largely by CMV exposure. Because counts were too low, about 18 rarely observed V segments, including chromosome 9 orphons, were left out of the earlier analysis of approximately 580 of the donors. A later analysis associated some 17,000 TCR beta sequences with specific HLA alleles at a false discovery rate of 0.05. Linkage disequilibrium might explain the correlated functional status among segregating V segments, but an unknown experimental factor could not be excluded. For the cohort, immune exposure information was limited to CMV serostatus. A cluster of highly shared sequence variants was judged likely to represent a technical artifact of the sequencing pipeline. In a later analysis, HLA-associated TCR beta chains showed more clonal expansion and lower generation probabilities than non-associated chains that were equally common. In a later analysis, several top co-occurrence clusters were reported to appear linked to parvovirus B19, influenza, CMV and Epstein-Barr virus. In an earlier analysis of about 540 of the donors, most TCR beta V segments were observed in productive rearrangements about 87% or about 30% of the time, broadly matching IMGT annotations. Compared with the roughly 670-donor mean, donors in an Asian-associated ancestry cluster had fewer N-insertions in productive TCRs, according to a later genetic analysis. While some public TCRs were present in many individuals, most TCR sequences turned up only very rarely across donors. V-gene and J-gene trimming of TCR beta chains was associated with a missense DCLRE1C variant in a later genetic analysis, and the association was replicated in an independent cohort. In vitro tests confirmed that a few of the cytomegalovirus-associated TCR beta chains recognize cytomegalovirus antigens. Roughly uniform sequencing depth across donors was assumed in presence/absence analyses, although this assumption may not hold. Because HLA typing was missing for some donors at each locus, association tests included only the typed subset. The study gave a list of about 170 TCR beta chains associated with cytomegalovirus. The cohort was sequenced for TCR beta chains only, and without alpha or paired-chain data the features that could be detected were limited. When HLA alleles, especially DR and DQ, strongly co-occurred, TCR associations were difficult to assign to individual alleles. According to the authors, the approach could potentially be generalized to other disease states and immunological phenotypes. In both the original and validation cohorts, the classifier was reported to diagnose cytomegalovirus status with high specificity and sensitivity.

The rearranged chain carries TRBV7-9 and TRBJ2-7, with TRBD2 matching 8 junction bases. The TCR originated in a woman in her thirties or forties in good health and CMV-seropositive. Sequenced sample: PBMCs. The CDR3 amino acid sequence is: CSSSTPGGREQYF. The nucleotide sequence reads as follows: TGTTCCAGCAGCACACCGGGGGGGAGAGAGCAGTACTTC.